This T cell receptor (beta chain) derives from a study of long-term antiretroviral therapy in people with HIV. General observations from the study: ART adherence, viral resistance and therapy changes went unrecorded.

Points on this clone: What it recognizes is unknown.

Trimming removed 3 bases at V and 2 bases at J, with 9 bases between. Germline values: CDR1 KGHSH, CDR2 LQKENI. The length of the CDR3 is 14 residues. A minimum of one pre-ART and two post-ART PBMC samples existed for each donor. Cryopreserved PBMC samples of about 1-11 million cells were used for DNA extraction. Researchers ran immunoSEQ v3.0 at survey level. Here immunoSEQ multiplex PCR was the method, and the copy in TCRdb shows in-frame clones only, minus some. Here the sample spans tens of thousands of clones, roughly 77% being singletons. Material: unsorted PBMCs, obtained 0.5 years after starting antiretroviral therapy. This rearrangement joins TRBV18 to TRBJ2-3; D remains unclear. The receptor was derived from a middle-aged woman with HIV. CDR3 amino acids: CASSPGPYTDTQYF. The CDR3 nucleotides read TGTGCCAGCTCACCCGGACCGTACACAGATACGCAGTATTTT.